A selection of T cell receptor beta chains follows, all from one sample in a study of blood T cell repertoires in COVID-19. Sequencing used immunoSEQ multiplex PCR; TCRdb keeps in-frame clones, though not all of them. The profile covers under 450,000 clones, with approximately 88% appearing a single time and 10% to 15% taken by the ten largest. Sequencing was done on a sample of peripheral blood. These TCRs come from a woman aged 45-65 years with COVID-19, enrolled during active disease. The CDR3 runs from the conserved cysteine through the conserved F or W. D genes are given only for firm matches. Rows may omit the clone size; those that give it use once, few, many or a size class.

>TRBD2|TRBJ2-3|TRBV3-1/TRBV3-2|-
CASSQELAGGRDTQYF
TGTGCCAGCAGCCAAGAACTAGCGGGGGGGCGAGATACGCAGTATTTT
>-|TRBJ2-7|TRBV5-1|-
CASSPTGTHEQYF
TGCGCCAGCAGCCCAACAGGGACCCACGAGCAGTACTTC
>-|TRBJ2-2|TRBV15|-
CATAGTENTGELFF
TGTGCCACCGCGGGGACAGAGAACACCGGGGAGCTGTTTTTT
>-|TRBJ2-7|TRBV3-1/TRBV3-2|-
CASSQDTGTLYEQYF
TGTGCCAGCAGCCAAGATACGGGGACATTGTACGAGCAGTACTTC
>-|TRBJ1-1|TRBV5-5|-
CASSTRGGGGSEAFF
TGTGCCAGCAGCACCCGTGGAGGTGGAGGATCTGAAGCTTTCTTT
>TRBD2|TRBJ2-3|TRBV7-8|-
CASSFGLAGDTQYF
TGTGCCAGCAGCTTCGGACTAGCCGGAGATACGCAGTATTTT
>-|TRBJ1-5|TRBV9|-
CASSPNFGNQPQHF
TGTGCCAGCAGCCCCAACTTCGGCAATCAGCCCCAGCATTTT
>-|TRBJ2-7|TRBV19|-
CASSGDGAYEQYF
TGTGCCAGCTCAGGGGACGGAGCCTACGAGCAGTACTTC
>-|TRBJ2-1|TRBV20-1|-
CSANRVDEQFF
TGCAGTGCTAACAGGGTAGATGAGCAGTTCTTC
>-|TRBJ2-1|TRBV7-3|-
CASSSWVAGSYNEQFF
TGTGCCAGCAGCTCGTGGGTGGCGGGCTCCTACAATGAGCAGTTCTTC
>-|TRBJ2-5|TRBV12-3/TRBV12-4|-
CASSPSETQYF
TGTGCCAGCAGCCCCAGTGAGACCCAGTACTTC
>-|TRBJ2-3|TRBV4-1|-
CASSLQPYRGGDTDTQYF
TGCGCCAGCAGCCTACAACCTTACAGAGGCGGGGACACAGATACGCAGTATTTT
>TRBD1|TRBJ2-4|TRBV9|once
CASSEGQAEVIQYF
TGTGCCAGCAGCGAGGGACAGGCAGAGGTCATTCAGTACTTC
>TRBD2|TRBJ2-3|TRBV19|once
CASSRTRTSTDTQYF
TGTGCCAGTAGTCGGACTAGGACTAGCACAGATACGCAGTATTTT
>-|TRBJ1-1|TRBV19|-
CASTKPGQVNTEAFF
TGTGCCAGTACCAAACCGGGACAAGTGAACACTGAAGCTTTCTTT
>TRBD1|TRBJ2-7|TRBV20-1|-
CSARQGYEQYF
TGCAGTGCCCGACAGGGCTACGAGCAGTACTTC
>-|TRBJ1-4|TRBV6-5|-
CATRRAVREEKLFF
TGTGCCACCCGTCGGGCTGTACGGGAGGAAAAACTGTTTTTT
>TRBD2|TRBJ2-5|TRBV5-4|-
CASSVPLAGDGETQYF
TGTGCCAGCAGCGTCCCACTAGCGGGGGATGGGGAGACCCAGTACTTC
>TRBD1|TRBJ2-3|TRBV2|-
CASSTRDRGLYTQYF
TGTGCCAGCAGCACCCGGGACAGGGGGCTTTATACGCAGTATTTT
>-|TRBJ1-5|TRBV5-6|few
CASSLMGQPQHF
TGTGCCAGCAGCTTGATGGGCCAGCCCCAGCATTTT
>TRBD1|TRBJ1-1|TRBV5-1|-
CASSWGQGSTEAFF
TGCGCCAGCAGCTGGGGACAGGGGAGCACTGAAGCTTTCTTT
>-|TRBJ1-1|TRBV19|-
CASSTRELNTEAFF
TGTGCCAGTAGTACCCGGGAGCTGAACACTGAAGCTTTCTTT
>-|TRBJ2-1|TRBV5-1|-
CASSVDSYNEQFF
TGCGCCAGCAGCGTGGACAGTTACAATGAGCAGTTCTTC
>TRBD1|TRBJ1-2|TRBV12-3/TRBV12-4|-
CASSLDRGDGYTF
TGTGCCAGCAGTTTGGACAGGGGTGATGGCTACACCTTC
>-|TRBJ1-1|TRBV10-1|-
CASSERGLEEAFF
TGCGCCAGCAGTGAGAGAGGGTTGGAGGAAGCTTTCTTT
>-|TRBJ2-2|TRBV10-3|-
CAISESNRENTGELFF
TGTGCCATCAGTGAGTCGAACAGGGAAAACACCGGGGAGCTGTTTTTT
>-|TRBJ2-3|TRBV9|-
CASSNYGTDTQYF
TGTGCCAGCAGCAACTATGGCACAGATACGCAGTATTTT
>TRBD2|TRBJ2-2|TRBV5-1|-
CASSLTSGPSRTGELFF
TGCGCCAGCAGCTTGACTAGCGGCCCAAGTCGTACCGGGGAGCTGTTTTTT
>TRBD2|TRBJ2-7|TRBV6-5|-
CASSYSRGGLAAKQYF
TGTGCCAGCAGTTACTCGAGGGGGGGACTAGCGGCCAAGCAGTACTTC
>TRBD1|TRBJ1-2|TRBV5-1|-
CASSFDRGSYGYTF
TGCGCCAGCAGCTTTGACAGGGGAAGTTATGGCTACACCTTC
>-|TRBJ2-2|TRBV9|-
CASSTRPSPAGELFF
TGTGCCAGCAGCACTAGACCCTCCCCTGCCGGGGAGCTGTTTTTT